This is a list of T cell receptor beta chains from one sample in a study of T-cell memory formation after mild COVID-19. TCRdb re-called the 5' RACE reads with MiXCR, one entry per CDR3 protein. Of 380,000 or so distinct CDR3 sequences in the sample, roughly an eighth were seen once. Material for sequencing was PBMCs or a T cell subset sorted from them (not recorded which). The receptors were gathered from a man between 18 and 29 years old who had mild COVID-19 (a few samples of this study predate the infection). Cell type and time point are not known. The conserved cysteine and the conserved F or W are not part of the CDR3 here.

TRBJ2-5	TRBV20-1	SAQPPSETQY
TRBJ2-7	TRBV12-5	ASGPGQGGDEQY
TRBJ1-1	TRBV20-1	SATSPQGTEAF
TRBJ2-1	TRBV24-1	ATSDSDREQF
TRBJ2-1	TRBV7-2	ASSPWGRGSSYNEQF
TRBJ1-3	TRBV18	ASSPSESSGNTIY
TRBJ2-2	TRBV7-3	ASSSLGRNTGELF
TRBJ1-5	TRBV28	ASSTLGQGTGNQPQH
TRBJ1-2	TRBV7-2	ASSLYDTGGDGYT
TRBJ1-1	TRBV10-3	AIRPPDGFGTEAF
TRBJ1-2	TRBV3-1	ASTGGGNYGYT
TRBJ2-3	TRBV13	ASSPGTSGSGGTDTQY
TRBJ2-2	TRBV10-3	AISGSTGELF
TRBJ2-3	TRBV12-3/TRBV12-4	ASSYRGATDTQY
TRBJ1-2	TRBV24-1	ATSDHQQGRGYT
TRBJ1-5	TRBV4-2	ASSQEGVRNQPQH
TRBJ2-7	TRBV10-2	ASIEGRNLSYEQY
TRBJ2-7	TRBV5-1	ASSFGPEGDEQY
TRBJ1-4	TRBV12-5	ASGYERGQGNEKLF
TRBJ2-3	TRBV7-2	ASSPGQPGTDTQY
TRBJ1-6	TRBV4-3	ASSPGTGDNSPLH
TRBJ2-5	TRBV4-2	ASSHKETQY
TRBJ1-2	TRBV29-1	SVDLASTNYGYT
TRBJ2-3	TRBV12-3/TRBV12-4	ASRSGTGAY
TRBJ2-7	TRBV2	ASGYTPYEQY
TRBJ1-2	TRBV5-5	ASSFPGHYGYT
TRBJ1-2	TRBV12-3/TRBV12-4	ASSDRAANYGYT